Listed here are 32 T cell receptor beta chains from one sample, sequenced in a study of T cell responses to AZD1222 COVID-19 vaccine. Clones were sequenced by immunoSEQ multiplex PCR, and TCRdb holds only the in-frame ones, with some missing. The table lists roughly 130,000 clones, roughly 88% of them singletons. Sequencing was performed on peripheral blood, taken on day 0 of AZD1222 vaccination. These receptors came from an adult in good health.

The J gene is TRBJ1-1, the V gene TRBV18; D is possibly TRBD1 (5 bases). The CDR3 is made up of 16 amino acids. The V and J ends lost 4 bases and 1 base respectively, with 16 bases between them. Germline CDR1 and CDR2: KGHSH and LQKENI. CDR3 region: CASSRTTGTKNTEAFF. CDR3 DNA: TGTGCCAGCTCACGAACAACCGGGACGAAGAACACTGAAGCTTTCTTT.

The genes are TRBV9 and TRBJ1-1; D unresolved. Trimming stripped 4 bases from V and 11 bases from J, with 18 bases between. Germline V gene lookup returns CDR1 SGDLS and CDR2 YYNGEE. The CDR3 has 13 amino acids. The CDR3, as DNA: TGTGCCAGCAGCACACAAGACTGGGCAGACGCTTTCTTT. It yields the protein CASSTQDWADAFF.

This rearrangement joins TRBV5-4 to TRBJ2-2, with 11 nucleotides matching TRBD2. This CDR3 is built from 16 residues. CDR1 and CDR2 (germline): SGHNT, YYREEE (reference sequence). Germline trimming cut 0 bases from V and 2 bases from J; bases unmatched to any gene: 0. In DNA form, the CDR3 reads TGTGCCAGCAGCTTGGGACTAGCGGGAAACACCGGGGAGCTGTTTTTT. Translated: CASSLGLAGNTGELFF. The full variable domain, with the rest looked up from reference TRBV5-4 and TRBJ2-2, is ETGVTQSPTHLIKTRGQQVTLRCSSQSGHNTVSWYQQALGQGPQFIFQYYREEENGRGNFPPRFSGLQFPNYSSELNVNALELDDSALYLCASSLGLAGNTGELFFGEGSRLTVL.

The V gene is TRBV30, the J gene TRBJ1-5; D possibly corresponds to TRBD1 (6 bases). Germline values: CDR1 GTSNPN, CDR2 SVGIG (reference sequence). Trimming took 0 bases from V and 6 from J, leaving 21 bases between them. This CDR3 region has 17 residues. CDR3 in amino acids: CAWSVSRGSGLGQPQHF. The CDR3 nucleotides are TGTGCCTGGAGTGTAAGCAGGGGCTCCGGGCTAGGTCAGCCCCAGCATTTT. Complete variable domain (other parts from reference TRBV30 and TRBJ1-5): SQTIHQWPATLVQPVGSPLSLECTVEGTSNPNLYWYRQAAGRGLQLLFYSVGIGQISSEVPQNLSASRPQDRQFILSSKKLLLSDSGFYLCAWSVSRGSGLGQPQHFGDGTRLSIL.

This chain joins TRBV2 and TRBJ1-6; D is possibly TRBD1 (5 bases). V lost 6 bases, J lost 4 bases, and 16 bases lay in between. Germline V gene lookup returns CDR1 SNHLY and CDR2 FYNNEI. CDR3 length: 16 residues. The CDR3 region is CASSVTGPRYNSPLHF. The CDR3 bases are TGTGCCAGCAGCGTGACGGGGCCTAGGTATAATTCACCCCTCCACTTT.

The chain links TRBV4-3 to TRBJ2-5, with D perhaps TRBD1 (6 bases). CDR1 and CDR2 from the germline V gene are LGHNA and YSLEER. V was shortened by 1 base and J by 5 bases, with 14 bases between the two germline ends. The CDR3 contains 15 residues. The CDR3 here is CASSQVIRGWETQYF. The CDR3 DNA reads as TGCGCCAGCAGCCAAGTCATCAGGGGCTGGGAGACCCAGTACTTC.

This clone was observed once. This chain connects TRBV6-1 to TRBJ2-3; TRBD1 matches 9 bases. The junction had 5 bases not matched to a gene; V was cut back by 4 bases and J by 0 bases. This CDR3 has 16 amino acids. Germline V gene lookup returns CDR1 MNHNS and CDR2 SASEGT. CDR3 sequence: CASSVQTGGSTDTQYF. Written as DNA, the CDR3 is TGTGCCAGCAGTGTACAGACAGGGGGTAGCACAGATACGCAGTATTTT.

The rearrangement uses TRBV5-6 and TRBJ1-1; a possible D gene is TRBD1 (5 bases). The CDR3 loop spans 15 amino acids. Trimming pared 4 bases from V and 6 bases from J, leaving 19 bases between. The germline CDR1 and CDR2 sequences are SGHDT and YYEEEE. CDR3 amino acids: CASSTRWGGTAEAFF. CDR3 DNA sequence: TGTGCCAGCAGCACCAGGTGGGGGGGGACGGCTGAAGCTTTCTTT.

The table lists this clone with a few counts. The V call is TRBV29-1, the J call TRBJ2-7; D is unresolved. The CDR3 has 14 amino acids. Germline CDR1 is SQVTM and CDR2 is ANQGSEA. The V end was cut by 4 bases, the J end by 4 bases, with 17 bases between. CDR3 sequence: CSVGKGGSGYEQYF. CDR3 DNA sequence: TGCAGCGTTGGAAAAGGTGGGTCTGGGTACGAGCAGTACTTC.

V gene TRBV3-1 (or the pseudogene TRBV3-2) combines with J gene TRBJ2-1; 14 bases line up with TRBD2. The CDR3 runs to 15 residues. Germline CDR1 reads LGHDT; CDR2 reads YNNKEL (reference sequence). The V and J ends lost 4 bases and 7 bases, in that order; junction bases with no gene match: 3. Written as DNA, the CDR3 is TGTGCCAGCAGCCCGACTAGCGGGAGGGCGAATGAGCAGTTCTTC. Its translation: CASSPTSGRANEQFF.

The chain joins TRBV19 to TRBJ2-1; 12 positions agree with TRBD2. V trimming: 5 bases; J trimming: 0 bases; junction bases outside the gene matches: 5. This CDR3 has 17 residues. Germline lookup yields CDR1 LNHDA and CDR2 SQIVND (reference sequence). The CDR3 nucleotides are TGTGCCAGTAGTTGGGGACTAGCGGGCCGCTCCTACAATGAGCAGTTCTTC. Translation gives CASSWGLAGRSYNEQFF.

This sequence joins TRBV10-3 and TRBJ2-7; D is perhaps TRBD1 or TRBD2 (5 bases each). Germline CDR1 reads ENHRY; CDR2 reads SYGVKD. The CDR3 spans 16 residues. V gave up 4 bases and J gave up 6 bases, with 22 bases separating them. The CDR3 DNA follows: TGTGCCATCAGTGCCCCCGTTGGGGGTCTGCCCCTCGAGCAGTACTTC. It specifies CAISAPVGGLPLEQYF.

This clone was observed once. The J gene is TRBJ2-1, the V gene TRBV5-1; TRBD1 matches 9 bases. V was pared by 4 bases and J by 8 bases, with 7 bases of the junction left unmatched. Germline CDR1 SGHRS, CDR2 YFSETQ. The CDR3 totals 14 residues. The CDR3 sequence is CASSERTGGDEQFF. The CDR3 DNA is TGCGCCAGCAGCGAACGTACAGGGGGCGATGAGCAGTTCTTC.

The V gene is TRBV27, the J gene TRBJ1-2; D not resolved. V lost 4 bases to trimming and J lost 8 bases, with 11 bases between them. The CDR3 covers 12 residues. Germline V gene data show CDR1 as MNHEY and CDR2 as SMNVEV (reference sequence). CDR3 amino acids: CASSSGVGGYTF. The CDR3 DNA is TGTGCCAGCAGTTCCGGGGTCGGGGGCTACACCTTC.

The rearrangement links TRBV2 to TRBJ1-6; TRBD1 agrees at 9 bases. The germline gives CDR1 SNHLY, CDR2 FYNNEI. The CDR3 totals 15 residues. V was pared by 6 bases and J by 7 bases, with 7 bases of the junction left unmatched. DNA of the CDR3: TGTGCCAGCAGAGGACAGGGGATCCCCAATTCACCCCTCCACTTT. This translates into CASRGQGIPNSPLHF.

There are a few counts of this clone. The CDR3 nucleotides read TGTGCCAGCAGCCACCAACGACAGGCCCCTCTCAACACCTTC. Amino acids: CASSHQRQAPLNTF. The rearrangement joins TRBV13 to TRBJ1-2, with D tentatively TRBD1 (6 bases). The CDR3 has 14 residues. The germline gives CDR1 PRHDT, CDR2 FYEKMQ (reference sequence). V was trimmed by 5 bases and J by 12 bases, leaving 22 bases between them. The whole variable domain, filled in from reference TRBV13 and TRBJ1-2, reads AAGVIQSPRHLIKEKRETATLKCYPIPRHDTVYWYQQGPGQDPQFLISFYEKMQSDKGSIPDRFSAQQFSDYHSELNMSSLELGDSALYFCASSHQRQAPLNTFGSGTRLTVV.

The chain is built from TRBV29-1 and TRBJ1-2; the match to TRBD1 covers 9 bases. This CDR3 has 13 amino acids. With V trimmed by 7 bases and J by 5 bases, 8 bases remained unmatched. Germline V gene data show CDR1 as SQVTM and CDR2 as ANQGSEA. CDR3 sequence reads: CSAQMDRGYGYTF. CDR3 DNA: TGCAGCGCCCAGATGGACAGGGGTTATGGCTACACCTTC.

This chain links TRBV28 with TRBJ1-2, with D hard to call. Trimming took 6 bases from V and 5 from J, leaving 7 bases between them. The germline CDR1 and CDR2 sequences are MDHEN and SYDVKM. CDR3 length: 11 amino acids. CDR3 region: CASSQRYGYTF. The CDR3 nucleotides are TGTGCCAGCAGCCAGAGATATGGCTACACCTTC.

V gene TRBV30 combines with J gene TRBJ2-1, with 8 positions matching TRBD2. CDR1 and CDR2 from the germline V gene are GTSNPN and SVGIG (reference sequence). Losses at the gene ends were 2 bases for V and 5 bases for J; bases not matched to a gene: 5. The CDR3 covers 14 residues. CDR3 DNA sequence: TGTGCCTGGAGTAGGTACGGGGGGGACAATGAGCAGTTCTTC. Its protein is CAWSRYGGDNEQFF.

J is TRBJ1-1 and V is TRBV28, with D possibly being TRBD1 (6 bases). CDR1 and CDR2 from the germline V gene are MDHEN and SYDVKM. This CDR3 comprises 14 residues. V was cut by 5 bases and J by 1 base, with 11 bases left in between. CDR3 region: CASSRTVRNTEAFF. In DNA form, the CDR3 reads TGTGCCAGCAGTCGGACAGTGAGGAACACTGAAGCTTTCTTT.

This chain links TRBV16 with TRBJ1-1; D gene ambiguous. CDR1 is KGHSY and CDR2 is FQNENV in the germline V gene. The CDR3 runs 11 residues. V shed 3 bases and J shed 2 bases, with 1 base lying between them. The CDR3: CASSHNTEAFF. The CDR3 nucleotides read TGTGCCAGCAGCCATAACACTGAAGCTTTCTTT. The full variable domain, its missing parts supplied by reference TRBV16 and TRBJ1-1, is GEEVAQTPKHLVRGEGQKAKLYCAPIKGHSYVFWYQQVLKNEFKFLISFQNENVFDETGMPKERFSAKCLPNSPCSLEIQATKLEDSAVYFCASSHNTEAFFGQGTRLTVV.

The chain employs TRBV30 and TRBJ2-3, with D uncertain. CDR1 is GTSNPN and CDR2 is SVGIG in the germline V gene (reference sequence). The length of the CDR3 is 14 residues. Trimming took off 3 bases at V and 0 bases at J, with 10 bases between the two ends. The CDR3 loop is CAWRARRSTDTQYF. Here the CDR3 DNA reads TGTGCCTGGAGAGCCAGGAGAAGCACAGATACGCAGTATTTT. Variable domain in full (rest from reference TRBV30 and TRBJ2-3): SQTIHQWPATLVQPVGSPLSLECTVEGTSNPNLYWYRQAAGRGLQLLFYSVGIGQISSEVPQNLSASRPQDRQFILSSKKLLLSDSGFYLCAWRARRSTDTQYFGPGTRLTVL.

The chain carries TRBV4-2 and TRBJ2-3; D remains unclear. Looked up from germline, CDR1 is LGHNA and CDR2 is YNFKEQ. Trimming took off 1 base at V and 4 bases at J, with 15 bases between the two ends. The CDR3 extends over 16 amino acids. CDR3 in amino acids: CASSQGPIAAADTQYF. The CDR3 DNA follows: TGTGCCAGCAGCCAAGGACCTATAGCCGCGGCAGATACGCAGTATTTT.

About this clone itself: Relative to the germline gene, one junction end is altered; a read error may explain this. This chain connects TRBV7-7 to TRBJ2-5; 12 bases line up with TRBD1. CDR1 and CDR2 (germline): SSHAT, FNYEAQ (reference sequence). The CDR3 runs to 17 residues. This chain's CDR3 is CASSLGGTGGAGETQYF. CDR3 in DNA: TGTGCTAGCAGCTTAGGTGGGACAGGGGGCGCCGGGGAGACCCAGTACTTC.

CDR3 nucleotides: TGCGCCAGCAGCTCAGGACCCGGACGCGATCAGCCCCAGCATTTT. It encodes CASSSGPGRDQPQHF. This rearrangement joins TRBV5-1 to TRBJ1-5; D unresolved. The germline V gene encodes CDR1 SGHRS and CDR2 YFSETQ. V was shortened by 3 bases and J by 5 bases, with 15 bases between the two germline ends. This CDR3 region has 15 residues. The full variable domain, completed using reference TRBV5-1 and TRBJ1-5, is KAGVTQTPRYLIKTRGQQVTLSCSPISGHRSVSWYQQTPGQGLQFLFEYFSETQRNKGNFPGRFSGRQFSNSRSEMNVSTLELGDSALYLCASSSGPGRDQPQHFGDGTRLSIL.

This clone has a single count. The chain employs TRBV25-1 and TRBJ1-5; D gene ambiguous. CDR1 and CDR2 (germline): MGHDK, SYGVNS. The ends were cut back, 2 bases at V and 0 bases at J, with 8 bases in the middle. This CDR3 comprises 15 residues. CDR3 region: CASSEGTSSNQPQHF. The CDR3 DNA sequence: TGTGCCAGCAGTGAAGGCACATCTAGCAATCAGCCCCAGCATTTT.

This clone was seen once. The rearrangement joins TRBV27 to TRBJ1-4; no clear D gene. The CDR3 spans 13 residues. Trimming shortened V by 6 bases and J by 2 bases, and 7 bases separated the two germline ends. CDR1 is MNHEY, CDR2 SMNVEV, per germline (reference sequence). The CDR3 region is CASRQRTNEKLFF. Here the CDR3 DNA reads TGTGCCAGCAGACAACGGACTAATGAAAAACTGTTTTTT.

The chain couples TRBV28 to TRBJ2-1; TRBD1 agrees at 9 bases. CDR3 length: 14 amino acids. Germline CDR1 MDHEN, CDR2 SYDVKM. V dropped 6 bases and J dropped 8; count of bases not matched to a gene: 8. CDR3 DNA: TGTGCCAGCAGCCAACAGGGGGCGCGGTATGAGCAGTTCTTC. As protein: CASSQQGARYEQFF.

CDR3 sequence (DNA): TGTGCCAGCTCGACAGGGATTTCCTATGGCTACACCTTC. Translation: CASSTGISYGYTF. The V and J genes are TRBV12-3 or TRBV12-4 and TRBJ1-2, with TRBD1 identical over 7 bases. The CDR3 runs to 13 residues. V dropped 8 bases and J dropped 4; count of bases not matched to a gene: 7.

The chain carries TRBV10-3 and TRBJ1-1, with a possible D match to TRBD1 (5 bases). Germline V gene lookup returns CDR1 ENHRY and CDR2 SYGVKD. V was cut by 6 bases and J by 7 bases, with 15 bases left in between. This CDR3 contains 13 residues. CDR3 nucleotides: TGTGCCATCAGCCCAAGACGGGGGGATGAAGCTTTCTTT. Its protein is CAISPRRGDEAFF.

In the case of this clone: Different DNA sequences within this sample yield the same CDR3. This chain joins TRBV27 and TRBJ1-1; maybe TRBD1 (5 bases). The V end was cut by 0 bases, the J end by 4 bases, with 6 bases between. This CDR3 has 13 amino acids. The V gene's germline CDR1 is MNHEY and CDR2 SMNVEV (reference sequence). The CDR3 DNA reads TGTGCCAGCAGTTTATCGGGGGGCACTGAAGCTTTCTTT. Its translation is CASSLSGGTEAFF.

The chain has TRBV7-8 and TRBJ1-6; 10 nucleotides align to TRBD1. The junction had 5 bases not matched to a gene; V was cut back by 4 bases and J by 8 bases. The germline V gene has CDR1 SGHVS and CDR2 FQNEAQ. The CDR3 covers 15 residues. CDR3 in amino acids: CASSWDRGRDSPLHF. As DNA, the CDR3 is TGTGCCAGCAGCTGGGACAGGGGAAGGGATTCACCCCTCCACTTT.